This passage covers 17 T cell receptor beta chains from one sample sequenced in a study of blood T cells in healthy people across ages. A second PCR of 7 to 11 cycles used a sample-barcoded 5' primer and a J-beta primer mix. TCRdb ran MiXCR on the 5' RACE reads and lists one entry per CDR3 protein. The sample holds 700,000 to 900,000 distinct CDR3 sequences; approximately 55% are singletons and the top ten take roughly two fifths. Sequenced sample: blood. All receptors come from a man of 80 years or more in good health.

This chain links TRBV7-2 with TRBJ2-2; D is perhaps TRBD1 (6 bases). The last part of the DNA fits TRBJ1-4 better; the J call may be wrong. Germline loops: CDR1 SGHTA, CDR2 FQGNSA. The CDR3 is 16 amino acids. CDR3: CASSSYGGPANEKLFF. DNA for the CDR3: TGTGCCAGCAGCTCCTACGGGGGGCCGGCTAATGAAAAACTGTTTTTT.

For the CDR3, the DNA is TGCAGCCACCTGGGGGGGATAGGAGATACGCAGTATTTT. Translated: CSHLGGIGDTQYF. The chain employs TRBV29-1 and TRBJ2-3; 7 bases align to TRBD2. The CDR3 spans 13 residues. Germline CDR1 reads SQVTM; CDR2 reads ANQGSEA. The junction had 10 bases not matched to a gene; V was cut back by 8 bases and J by 5 bases.

The chain combines TRBV9 with TRBJ2-2; perhaps TRBD2 as D (5 bases). The V gene's germline CDR1 is SGDLS and CDR2 YYNGEE. The CDR3 totals 15 residues. The V and J ends lost 0 bases and 1 base respectively, with 7 bases between them. The CDR3, as DNA: TGTGCCAGCAGCGTAGAAGAGGGGAACACCGGGGAGCTGTTTTTT. Its protein product is CASSVEEGNTGELFF.

This sequence joins TRBV3-1 and TRBJ2-2; 8 bases align to TRBD2. The CDR3 is 19 amino acids. The germline CDR1 and CDR2 sequences are LGHDT and YNNKEL (reference sequence). Trimming took 2 bases from V and 4 from J; bases not matched to a gene: 15. The CDR3 DNA reads as TGTGCCAGCAGCCAAATCCTAAAAGCGGGAGTGAAGCGCACCGGGGAGCTGTTTTTT. Translated, it gives CASSQILKAGVKRTGELFF.

The chain couples TRBV27 to TRBJ2-5, with D possibly TRBD2 on 6 matching bases. Gene TRBJ2-7 matches the end of the DNA better, so the J call may be wrong. CDR1 and CDR2 (germline): MNHEY, SMNVEV (reference sequence). The CDR3 runs 15 residues. The CDR3 nucleotides read TGTGCCAGCAGTTTATTGGCAGTGGGGGGTTACGAGCAGTACTTC. Translating gives CASSLLAVGGYEQYF.

V is TRBV20-1 and J is TRBJ2-5; D uncertain. The germline CDR1 and CDR2 sequences are DFQATT and SNEGSKA (reference sequence). V was cut by 0 bases and J by 13 bases, with 12 bases left in between. CDR3 length equals 11 residues. CDR3: CSARDQFERYF. Written as DNA, the CDR3 is TGCAGTGCTAGAGATCAATTCGAGCGGTACTTC.

V gene TRBV4-2 combines with J gene TRBJ2-6; TRBD1 aligns across 8 bases. This CDR3 contains 17 residues. V trimming: 1 base; J trimming: 2 bases; junction bases outside the gene matches: 4. Germline lookup yields CDR1 LGHNA and CDR2 YNFKEQ. The CDR3 DNA is TGTGCCAGCAGCCAAGGGACAGGGATGGCTGGGGCCAACGTCCTGACTTTC. Its translation: CASSQGTGMAGANVLTF.

On this clonotype itself: Mismatch with germline at one junction end may stem from a read error. V usage is TRBV3-1 and J usage is TRBJ2-7, with D maybe TRBD2 (6 bases). Near its end, the DNA agrees better with TRBJ2-5, so the J call may be wrong. The V gene's germline CDR1 is LGHDT and CDR2 YNNKEL (reference sequence). The CDR3 is 15 amino acids. CDR3 nucleotide sequence: TGTACCAGCAGCCAAGATCTTGCGGGACGGGAGACCCAGTACTTC. Amino acid sequence: CTSSQDLAGRETQYF.

The J gene is TRBJ1-5, the V gene TRBV5-1, with a tentative D call TRBD1 (6 bases). V was pared by 4 bases and J by 0 bases, with 14 bases between. The CDR3 extends over 16 amino acids. Per germline, CDR1 SGHRS and CDR2 YFSETQ. The chain's CDR3 is CASSPQGQDSNQPQHF. The CDR3, as DNA: TGCGCCAGCAGCCCCCAGGGACAAGATAGCAATCAGCCCCAGCATTTT.

The CDR3: CATAGAPGPADTQYF. Written as DNA, the CDR3 is TGTGCCACGGCCGGGGCACCGGGGCCCGCAGATACGCAGTATTTT. The chain links TRBV10-3 to TRBJ2-3; the D call may be TRBD1 or TRBD2 (5 bases each). CDR3 size: 15 residues. Germline CDR1 is ENHRY and CDR2 is SYGVKD. The V gene lost 10 bases and the J gene lost 4 bases, with 21 bases spanning the gap.

The rearrangement links TRBV5-6 to TRBJ2-7; D is perhaps TRBD1 or TRBD2 (6 bases each). The CDR3 runs to 16 residues. Trimming took 0 bases from V and 7 from J, leaving 20 bases between them. Germline loops: CDR1 SGHDT, CDR2 YYEEEE. The CDR3 coding sequence is TGTGCCAGCAGCTTGGGTAGGGGGGCCTCCTACAATGAGCAGTACTTC. Protein product: CASSLGRGASYNEQYF.

This clonotype has a handful of counts. The chain uses TRBV27 and TRBJ2-3, with TRBD1 matching 9 bases. The V gene end was trimmed by 7 bases and the J gene end by 14 bases; junction bases not matched to a gene: 22. The CDR3 has 16 residues. CDR1 is MNHEY and CDR2 is SMNVEV in the germline V gene (reference sequence). The CDR3 region has the DNA TGTGCCAGCAACCCGGACAGGGGACGTGCGTACAGATACGCGTATTTT. This sequence encodes CASNPDRGRAYRYAYF.

For this clonotype: Since a much larger clone is just one base distant, this may be a read error. The CDR3 sequence is CSVESGTSEQFF. The CDR3 DNA follows: TGCAGCGTTGAGTCCGGGACAAGTGAGCAGTTCTTC. V and J are TRBV29-1 and TRBJ2-1; a possible D gene is TRBD1 (6 bases). The CDR3 contains 12 residues. The germline V gene encodes CDR1 SQVTM and CDR2 ANQGSEA. With 3 bases removed from V and 9 bases from J, the gap between germline ends came to 12 bases.

The chain combines TRBV9 with TRBJ2-5; D is perhaps TRBD1 (6 bases). The J call may be in error: the DNA end matches TRBJ2-7 better. The CDR3 contains 16 residues. Germline CDR1 is SGDLS and CDR2 is YYNGEE. CDR3 bases: TGTGCCAGCAGCGTAGGAATGGACAGATCTGACTACGAGCAGTACTTC. Its translation is CASSVGMDRSDYEQYF.

The chain is built from TRBV18 and TRBJ1-1; 7 bases are a match to TRBD1. This CDR3 is 14 amino acids long. Germline CDR1 and CDR2: KGHSH and LQKENI. After removal of 9 bases from V and 1 base from J, the junction contained 8 bases not matched to a gene. CDR3 region: CASFTGQRNTEAFF. CDR3 bases: TGTGCCAGTTTCACGGGACAGAGGAACACTGAAGCTTTCTTT.

The V call is TRBV20-1, the J call TRBJ2-7, with 7 bases that match TRBD2. V lost 1 base to trimming and J lost 3 bases; unmatched junction nucleotides: 9. This CDR3 contains 15 residues. Germline V CDR1 and CDR2: DFQATT, SNEGSKA (reference sequence). For the CDR3, the DNA is TGCAGTGCTAGAGGGGCCCTAGGACTAGACTACGAGCAGTACTTC. Translating it yields CSARGALGLDYEQYF.

This chain joins TRBV7-2 and TRBJ1-2; TRBD1 might be the D (5 bases). Per germline, CDR1 SGHTA and CDR2 FQGNSA. The V gene lost 6 bases and the J gene lost 12 bases, with 23 bases spanning the gap. The CDR3 spans 14 residues. The CDR3 sequence is CASSLPGPGGGHTF. The CDR3 coding sequence is TGTGCCAGCAGTTTACCGGGACCGGGAGGAGGCCACACCTTC.